This T cell receptor beta chain was documented in a study of blood T cell repertoires in COVID-19. Turning to the study itself: PBMCs, B-cell-depleted T cells, or T cells provided the cDNA or gDNA that made up the material.

Authors' processing steps: For nucleated cells, counts were estimated from reference gene primer amplification. Sequenced by immunoSEQ multiplex PCR; TCRdb stores in-frame clones only, minus some. V and J calls plus clone size are reproduced from that table; the DNA served to infer D and trimming. The sample shows 150,000 to 170,000 clones, about 90% of them seen only once. The TCR comes from a man aged 45-65 years with acute or convalescent COVID-19. The sample consisted of peripheral blood.

CDR3 sequence: CASSGGTYEQYV. For the CDR3, the DNA is TGTGCCAGCTCAGGCGGGACCTACGAGCAGTACGTC. The gene calls are TRBV18 and TRBJ2-7; D might be TRBD2 (6 bases). Germline V lookup: CDR1 KGHSH, CDR2 LQKENI. This CDR3 contains 12 residues. Deletions cut 5 bases from V and 2 bases from J, with 7 bases between.